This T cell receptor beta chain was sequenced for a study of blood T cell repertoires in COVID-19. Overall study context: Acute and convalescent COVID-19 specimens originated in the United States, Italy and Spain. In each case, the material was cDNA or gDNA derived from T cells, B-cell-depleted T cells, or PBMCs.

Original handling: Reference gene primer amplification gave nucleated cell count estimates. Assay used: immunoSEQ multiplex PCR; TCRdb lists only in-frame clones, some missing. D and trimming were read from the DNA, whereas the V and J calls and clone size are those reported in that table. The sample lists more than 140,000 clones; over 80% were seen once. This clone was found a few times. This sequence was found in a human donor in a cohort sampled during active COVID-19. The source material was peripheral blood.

CDR3 nucleotide sequence: TGCGCCAGCAGCTTGGCCCGGGGGACAGGGAAGAAGAGTGAGCAGTTCTTC. It encodes CASSLARGTGKKSEQFF. The chain employs TRBV5-1 and TRBJ2-1; TRBD1 matches 9 bases. The junction had 13 bases not matched to a gene; V was cut back by 0 bases and J by 9 bases. From germline, CDR1 is SGHRS and CDR2 YFSETQ. The CDR3 spans 17 residues.